Presented here are 24 T cell receptor beta chains from one specimen sequenced in a study of cytomegalovirus exposure and HLA in healthy donors. With 60 Vbeta and 13 Jbeta primers, the PCR was carried out. TCRdb's table, derived via immunoSEQ multiplex PCR, lists solely in-frame clones and lacks some. The sample records 70,000 or so clones, 86% being singletons. The sequenced material came from PBMCs. The receptors derive from a woman under 40 in good health and CMV-seronegative.

This clone was seen more than once but under ten times. The chain joins TRBV5-6 to TRBJ2-1; 8 bases map to TRBD1. The CDR3 consists of 13 residues. J lost 6 bases, V lost 4 bases, and 3 bases had no gene match. The V gene's germline CDR1 is SGHDT and CDR2 YYEEEE. The DNA for the CDR3 is TGTGCCAGCAGCAGTGGGACAGGCAATGAGCAGTTCTTC. Protein product: CASSSGTGNEQFF.

In regard to this clone: The identical CDR3 is also encoded by other nucleotide sequences in the sample. The rearrangement joins TRBV15 to TRBJ2-3; D gene uncertain. V was clipped by 0 bases and J by 2 bases, with 9 bases between them. Germline assignment: CDR1 LNHNV and CDR2 YYDKDF (reference sequence). This CDR3 has 15 amino acids. The DNA for the CDR3 is TGTGCCACCAGCAGAGATTCTCCTTACACAGATACGCAGTATTTT. The encoded protein is CATSRDSPYTDTQYF. Looking up the rest from reference TRBV15 and TRBJ2-3 gives the full variable domain: DAMVIQNPRYQVTQFGKPVTLSCSQTLNHNVMYWYQQKSSQAPKLLFHYYDKDFNNEADTPDNFQSRRPNTSFCFLDIRSPGLGDTAMYLCATSRDSPYTDTQYFGPGTRLTVL.

The chain uses TRBV5-1 and TRBJ2-5; 11 positions match TRBD2. CDR1 is SGHRS, CDR2 YFSETQ, per germline. V gave up 2 bases and J gave up 11 bases; unmatched junction bases: 14. The CDR3 is 16 residues long. CDR3 DNA sequence: TGCGCCAGCAGCTTTTTTATAGCGGGAGGGCCGGGGGAGCAGTACTTC. Its translation: CASSFFIAGGPGEQYF.

The chain recombines TRBV18 with TRBJ2-7; 7 bases agree with TRBD2. V gave up 2 bases and J gave up 3 bases; unmatched junction bases: 7. Germline V lookup: CDR1 KGHSH, CDR2 LQKENI. The CDR3 consists of 15 residues. The DNA for the CDR3 is TGTGCCAGCTCACCAAGCCTAGGGGAGGGCTACGAGCAGTACTTC. Encoded protein: CASSPSLGEGYEQYF.

This chain uses TRBV27 with TRBJ2-4; D ambiguous. Trimming took off 5 bases at V and 0 bases at J, with 14 bases between the two ends. This CDR3 region has 16 residues. Germline values: CDR1 MNHEY, CDR2 SMNVEV (reference sequence). The CDR3 loop reads CASSLAGVLAKNIQYF. The CDR3 DNA sequence: TGTGCCAGCAGTCTCGCTGGAGTCCTAGCCAAAAACATTCAGTACTTC.

V is TRBV10-1 and J is TRBJ2-3; 13 nucleotides match TRBD2. V trimming: 3 bases; J trimming: 4 bases; junction bases outside the gene matches: 4. The CDR3 has 16 amino acids. In germline, CDR1 is WNHNN, CDR2 SYGVQD (reference sequence). This CDR3 is CASSEPTSGRADTQYF. CDR3 sequence (DNA): TGCGCCAGCAGTGAACCTACTAGCGGGAGGGCAGATACGCAGTATTTT.

CDR3 in DNA: TGTGCCAGCAGCCCGGGACATCCACTCTATGGCTACACCTTC. This encodes CASSPGHPLYGYTF. The chain links TRBV5-6 to TRBJ1-2, with a weak D call TRBD1 (6 bases). The V end was cut by 4 bases, the J end by 4 bases, with 14 bases between. The CDR3 is 14 amino acids. In germline, CDR1 is SGHDT, CDR2 YYEEEE.

This chain connects TRBV27 to TRBJ2-2; 13 bases line up with TRBD2. The germline CDR1 and CDR2 sequences are MNHEY and SMNVEV (reference sequence). This CDR3 is built from 20 residues. J was trimmed by 5 bases and V by 4 bases; bases with no gene match: 16. CDR3 sequence reads: CASSYGLAGVEGGGTGELFF. In nucleotides, the CDR3 is TGTGCCAGCAGTTACGGACTAGCGGGAGTTGAGGGCGGAGGTACCGGGGAGCTGTTTTTT.

V is TRBV6-1 and J is TRBJ2-7; 9 nucleotides match TRBD1. This CDR3 is built from 17 residues. Germline V gene lookup returns CDR1 MNHNS and CDR2 SASEGT. Losses at the gene ends were 2 bases for V and 5 bases for J; bases not matched to a gene: 13. CDR3 in DNA: TGTGCCAGCAGTGAACTCCCCCACCGGGACAGGGTCCACGAGCAGTACTTC. It codes for CASSELPHRDRVHEQYF.

The count of this clone is one. The chain recombines TRBV30 with TRBJ1-2; possibly TRBD1 for D (5 bases). The CDR3 has 13 amino acids. Trimming removed 0 bases at V and 2 bases at J, with 7 bases between. Germline V gene data show CDR1 as GTSNPN and CDR2 as SVGIG (reference sequence). This CDR3 reads CAWSVAGNYGYTF. DNA of the CDR3: TGTGCCTGGAGTGTCGCAGGGAACTATGGCTACACCTTC.

The chain has TRBV4-1 and TRBJ2-5, with 10 bases identical to TRBD1. The J call is doubtful: the DNA matches TRBJ2-7 better. CDR3 size: 15 residues. The germline gives CDR1 MGHRA, CDR2 YSYEKL. The CDR3 sequence is CASSQGQGASYEQYF. DNA of the CDR3: TGCGCCAGCAGCCAAGGACAGGGGGCTTCCTACGAGCAGTACTTC.

The CDR3 spells CASSPPTGVGYTF. In DNA, the CDR3 is TGTGCCAGCAGCCCCCCCACAGGGGTCGGCTACACCTTC. The chain links TRBV9 to TRBJ1-2; 7 bases map to TRBD1. After removal of 4 bases from V and 8 bases from J, the junction contained 8 bases not matched to a gene. Germline-derived CDR1 and CDR2 are SGDLS and YYNGEE. The CDR3 has 13 residues.

This clone was recorded only once. The chain uses TRBV28 and TRBJ1-6, with D perhaps matching TRBD1 (5 bases). CDR1 and CDR2 (germline): MDHEN, SYDVKM. The CDR3 has 18 residues. The germline V and J ends were trimmed by 6 bases and 5 bases, with 23 bases remaining between them. In DNA form, the CDR3 reads TGTGCCAGCAGCCTGCCTAGGTTGGGGCGCCGTAATAATTCACCCCTCCACTTT. It codes for CASSLPRLGRRNNSPLHF.

In its sample, this clone was seen a few times. This sequence joins TRBV4-1 and TRBJ1-5; D is possibly TRBD1 (6 bases). V gave up 2 bases and J gave up 4 bases, with 9 bases separating them. Germline-derived CDR1 and CDR2 are MGHRA and YSYEKL. The CDR3 totals 14 residues. The CDR3 DNA reads TGCGCCAGCAGCCAACTAACAGGGAATCAGCCCCAGCATTTT. As protein: CASSQLTGNQPQHF.

The chain carries TRBV6-5 and TRBJ2-4; 7 bases align to TRBD1. Looked up from germline, CDR1 is MNHEY and CDR2 is SVGAGI. The CDR3 sequence is 14 residues long. Losses at the gene ends were 4 bases for V and 7 bases for J; bases not matched to a gene: 7. CDR3 nucleotide sequence: TGTGCCAGCAGTTCCTACAGGGGCCGGAACATTCAGTACTTC. It codes for CASSSYRGRNIQYF.

This chain uses TRBV18 with TRBJ1-2, with a weak D call TRBD1 (5 bases). This CDR3 is built from 13 residues. The germline CDR1 and CDR2 sequences are KGHSH and LQKENI. Trimming left V 4 bases short and J 6 bases short, with 12 bases between. CDR3 in amino acids: CASSQGQGDGYTF. The CDR3 DNA sequence: TGTGCCAGCTCACAAGGACAAGGAGATGGCTACACCTTC. The complete variable domain, with remaining parts taken from reference TRBV18 and TRBJ1-2, reads NAGVMQNPRHLVRRRGQEARLRCSPMKGHSHVYWYRQLPEEGLKFMVYLQKENIIDESGMPKERFSAEFPKEGPSILRIQQVVRGDSAAYFCASSQGQGDGYTFGSGTRLTVV.

The rearrangement uses TRBV23-1 and TRBJ2-3; maybe TRBD2 (5 bases). TRBV23-1 belongs to the ORF category, with a function that is uncertain. The CDR3 is made up of 15 amino acids. Trimming left V 0 bases short and J 2 bases short, with 9 bases between. The CDR3 DNA is TGCGCCAGCAGTCAATCCGAGGGTTCCACAGATACGCAGTATTTT. It is translated as CASSQSEGSTDTQYF.

On this clone itself: The same CDR3 can be traced to other DNA sequences in this sample. The chain recombines TRBV7-3 with TRBJ1-1; D is ambiguous. This CDR3 region has 13 residues. V lost 0 bases to trimming and J lost 2 bases, with 4 bases between them. CDR1 SGHTA and CDR2 FQGTGA come from the germline V gene. CDR3 loop: CASSLTVNTEAFF. CDR3 nucleotides: TGTGCCAGCAGCTTAACCGTTAACACTGAAGCTTTCTTT.

This clone was observed a few times. The J gene is TRBJ1-3, the V gene TRBV2; D is perhaps TRBD1 (5 bases). The ends were cut back, 5 bases at V and 4 bases at J, with 15 bases in the middle. Germline-derived CDR1 and CDR2 are SNHLY and FYNNEI. This CDR3 spans 15 amino acids. CDR3 sequence reads: CASSPTREIGNTIYF. The CDR3 coding sequence is TGTGCCAGCAGTCCGACCAGGGAAATAGGAAACACCATATATTTT.

This sequence joins TRBV9 and TRBJ2-3, with D tentatively TRBD2 (6 bases). Germline lookup yields CDR1 SGDLS and CDR2 YYNGEE. Trimming stripped 3 bases from V and 2 bases from J, with 16 bases between. The CDR3 covers 16 residues. The CDR3 here is CASSAVQASDTDTQYF. As DNA, the CDR3 is TGTGCCAGCAGCGCCGTACAAGCTAGCGACACAGATACGCAGTATTTT.

This sequence joins TRBV6-5 and TRBJ1-5, with a tentative D call TRBD1 (5 bases). CDR3 length: 15 amino acids. Germline V CDR1 and CDR2: MNHEY, SVGAGI. Trimming took off 2 bases at V and 4 bases at J, with 12 bases between the two ends. The CDR3 protein is CASSYRGGRNQPQHF. The CDR3 DNA is TGTGCCAGCAGTTACCGGGGCGGGAGGAATCAGCCCCAGCATTTT.

The genes are TRBV29-1 and TRBJ1-6; TRBD1 agrees at 11 bases. The CDR3 is 11 residues long. Germline V gene sequence: CDR1 SQVTM, CDR2 ANQGSEA. V shed 6 bases and J 14 bases; nucleotides not matched to a gene: 3. In nucleotides, the CDR3 is TGCAGCGTCTGGGACAGGGGGGCCCTCCACTTT. As protein: CSVWDRGALHF.

A word on this clone: Different DNA sequences within this sample yield the same CDR3. The chain links TRBV28 to TRBJ2-7; TRBD1 matches 9 bases. V dropped 5 bases and J dropped 0; count of bases not matched to a gene: 8. Germline assignment: CDR1 MDHEN and CDR2 SYDVKM. This CDR3 spans 16 amino acids. CDR3 residues: CASSTPGTGSSYEQYF. In nucleotides, the CDR3 is TGTGCCAGCAGTACACCCGGGACAGGGAGCTCCTACGAGCAGTACTTC.

The chain is built from TRBV7-2 and TRBJ1-1; TRBD1 aligns across 9 bases. The germline CDR1 and CDR2 sequences are SGHTA and FQGNSA. Unmatched junction bases numbered 9, after V lost 5 bases and J lost 5 bases. The CDR3 is 15 amino acids. CDR3 protein: CASSLTGTGRTEAFF. CDR3 coding DNA: TGTGCCAGCAGCCTAACCGGGACAGGGAGGACTGAAGCTTTCTTT.